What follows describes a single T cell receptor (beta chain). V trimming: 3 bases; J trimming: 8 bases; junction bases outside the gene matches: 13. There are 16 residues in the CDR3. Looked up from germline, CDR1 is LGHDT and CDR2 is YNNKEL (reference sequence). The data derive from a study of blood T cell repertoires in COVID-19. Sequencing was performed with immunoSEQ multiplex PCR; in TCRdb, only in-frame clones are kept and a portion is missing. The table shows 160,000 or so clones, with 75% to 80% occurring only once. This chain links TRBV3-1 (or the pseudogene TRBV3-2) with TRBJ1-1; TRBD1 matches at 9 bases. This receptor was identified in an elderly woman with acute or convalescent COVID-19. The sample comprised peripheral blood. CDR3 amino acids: CASSQAGTGTIAEAFF. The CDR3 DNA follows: TGTGCCAGCAGCCAGGCCGGGACAGGGACTATTGCCGAAGCTTTCTTT.